This T cell receptor beta chain emerged from a study of cytomegalovirus exposure and HLA in healthy donors. PCR used 60 Vbeta primers and 13 Jbeta primers. Per the original data handling: A later analysis counted approximately 80 million unique TCR beta chains, 9.5 million to 12 million shared. Produced via immunoSEQ multiplex PCR; TCRdb's table is partial and in-frame only. From that table come the V and J calls and clone size; the DNA was used to work out D and trimming. The sample lists more than 100,000 clones; about 78% were seen once. The V gene's germline CDR1 is SNHLY and CDR2 FYNNEI. V dropped 5 bases and J dropped 3; count of bases not matched to a gene: 6. This CDR3 is built from 14 residues.

The chain joins TRBV2 to TRBJ2-7; 8 nucleotides match TRBD1. Material for sequencing was PBMCs. This TCR derives from a woman in her thirties or forties in good health and CMV-seropositive. The CDR3 is CASSSGTGLYEQYF. The DNA for the CDR3 is TGTGCCAGCAGTTCCGGGACAGGTCTCTACGAGCAGTACTTC. The whole variable domain, remainder taken from reference TRBV2 and TRBJ2-7, is EPEVTQTPSHQVTQMGQEVILRCVPISNHLYFYWYRQILGQKVEFLVSFYNNEISEKSEIFDDQFSVERPDGSNFTLKIRSTKLEDSAMYFCASSSGTGLYEQYFGPGTRLTVT.